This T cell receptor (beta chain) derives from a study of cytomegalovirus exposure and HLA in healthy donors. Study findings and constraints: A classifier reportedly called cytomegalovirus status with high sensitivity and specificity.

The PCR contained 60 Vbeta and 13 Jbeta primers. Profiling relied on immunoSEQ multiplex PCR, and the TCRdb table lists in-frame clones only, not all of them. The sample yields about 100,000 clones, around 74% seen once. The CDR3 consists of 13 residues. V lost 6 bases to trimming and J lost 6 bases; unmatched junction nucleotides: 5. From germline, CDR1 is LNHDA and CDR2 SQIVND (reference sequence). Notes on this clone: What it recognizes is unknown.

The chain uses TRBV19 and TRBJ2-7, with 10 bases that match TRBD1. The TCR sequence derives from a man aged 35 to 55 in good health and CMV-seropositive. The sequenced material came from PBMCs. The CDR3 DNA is TGTGCCAGTAGCAGACAGGGGGCGCCCGAGCAGTACTTC. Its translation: CASSRQGAPEQYF.